This TCR beta chain was recovered during a study of blood T cell repertoires in COVID-19. Study-wide background: From T cells, B-cell-depleted T cells, or PBMCs came the material, which was cDNA or gDNA.

Authors' data handling: Reference gene primer amplification yielded estimated nucleated cell counts. Profiled with immunoSEQ multiplex PCR; TCRdb holds only in-frame clones, not every one. That table supplies the V and J calls and clone size; D and trimming were determined from the DNA. The repertoire holds fewer than 250,000 clones, with about 90% as singletons. The sequencing input was peripheral blood. This TCR derives from a man aged 25 to 40 with COVID-19, enrolled during active disease.

Here the CDR3 reads CASSFLGQGNNGYTF. The CDR3 coding sequence is TGTGCCAGCAGCTTTCTTGGACAGGGTAATAATGGCTACACCTTC. The chain carries TRBV5-6 and TRBJ1-2, with 8 nucleotides matching TRBD1. V lost 2 bases to trimming and J lost 6 bases; unmatched junction nucleotides: 9. The germline V gene has CDR1 SGHDT and CDR2 YYEEEE. The CDR3 loop spans 15 amino acids.